The present T cell receptor (beta chain) was sequenced within a study of graft-versus-host responses after intestinal transplantation. Data came from immunoSEQ multiplex PCR; TCRdb stores just in-frame clones and leaves some out. Of 110,000 to 150,000 clones in the sample, around 90% were seen once. Broader study findings: In patients with graft-donor T cell macrochimerism, allograft graft-versus-host to host-versus-graft clonal ratios were high. Early after transplant, HvG clones declined as circulating GvH clones peaked. Recipient marrow contained GvH clones, some of which appeared first in ileum or blood.

This CDR3 has 14 residues. V shed 5 bases and J shed 4 bases, with 13 bases lying between them. Germline V CDR1 and CDR2: KGHSH, LQKENI. In this sample, this clone turned up once. Its antigen is unknown. The chain joins TRBV18 to TRBJ2-3; the D is unclear. The sequence came from a human donor who received an intestinal transplant. Sequenced material: unstimulated CD4+ T cells sorted from spleen or lymph node cells, taken before intestinal transplant. CDR3 region: CASSKNTDADTQYF. The CDR3 region has the DNA TGTGCCAGCTCAAAAAACACGGACGCAGATACGCAGTATTTT.